This T cell receptor beta chain was obtained from a study of T-cell memory formation after mild COVID-19. Study findings and constraints: Among contracting clones, CD4+ were mainly CM/EM and CD8+ enriched in EMRA.

MiXCR, run by TCRdb on the 5' RACE reads, gives a single entry per CDR3 protein. Among 300,000 to 350,000 distinct CDR3 sequences listed, approximately 19% were seen once. Of note for this clonotype: Its specificity is unknown.

This CDR3 contains 14 residues. The V gene's germline CDR1 is MNHEY and CDR2 SVGAGI. The V end lost 6 bases, the J end lost 8 bases, and 16 bases lay between the germline ends. The sequencing input was PBMCs or a T cell subset sorted from them (not recorded which). The rearrangement joins TRBV6-5 to TRBJ1-4; D not certain. The sequence derives from a man younger than 30 who had mild COVID-19 (a few samples of this study predate the infection). Cell type and time point are not known. CDR3 nucleotide sequence: TGTGCCAGCAGATTTGACACAGCGGAGGAAAAACTGTTTTTT. This encodes CASRFDTAEEKLFF.